These T cell receptor beta chains were read from a single sample in a study of blood T cell repertoires in COVID-19. Here immunoSEQ multiplex PCR was the method, and the copy in TCRdb shows in-frame clones only, minus some. The data show a few hundred thousand clones, with 85% seen just once and around 6.9% held by the top ten. Source material: peripheral blood. Source of these receptors: a human donor in a cohort sampled during active COVID-19. CDR3s include the opening cysteine and the closing phenylalanine or tryptophan. D genes are given only for firm matches. Clone size is not always given. Where it is, it says once, few, many or a class for expanded clones.

TRBD1,-,TRBJ2-7,TRBV5-1,CASSLSGQGNEQYF,TGCGCCAGCAGCTTGTCCGGACAGGGTAACGAGCAGTACTTC
TRBD2,-,TRBJ2-1,TRBV19,CASSIRGGSYNEQFF,TGTGCCAGTAGTATCCGGGGGGGCTCCTACAATGAGCAGTTCTTC
TRBD2,-,TRBJ2-7,TRBV5-1,CASSLGTSGGDYEQYF,TGCGCCAGCAGCCTCGGGACTAGCGGGGGGGACTACGAGCAGTACTTC
TRBD1,-,TRBJ2-7,TRBV24-1,CATSKTGSYEQYF,TGTGCCACCAGTAAGACAGGGTCCTACGAGCAGTACTTC
-,-,TRBJ1-2,TRBV14,CASSQAYGSRAGGYTF,TGTGCCAGCAGCCAAGCATATGGCTCACGGGCGGGTGGCTACACCTTC
-,-,TRBJ2-1,TRBV6-5,CASSYRGAGDEQFF,TGTGCCAGCAGCTACCGGGGGGCAGGGGATGAGCAGTTCTTC
-,-,TRBJ2-4,TRBV3-1/TRBV3-2,CASSHGQLAKNIQYF,TGTGCCAGCAGCCACGGACAGCTAGCCAAAAACATTCAGTACTTC
TRBD1,-,TRBJ1-1,TRBV7-8,CASSLYSGTGWSAFF,TGTGCCAGCAGCTTATACAGTGGGACAGGGTGGTCGGCTTTCTTT
TRBD1,-,TRBJ2-3,TRBV30,CAWGTGGSTDTQYF,TGTGCCTGGGGTACAGGGGGAAGCACAGATACGCAGTATTTT
TRBD1,once,TRBJ1-5,TRBV5-1,CASSGRGFSNQPQHF,TGCGCCAGCAGCGGCAGGGGGTTTAGCAATCAGCCCCAGCATTTT
TRBD1,few,TRBJ1-2,TRBV6-4,CASRGEGQGAYGYTF,TGTGCCAGCAGAGGTGAGGGACAGGGTGCCTATGGCTACACCTTC
TRBD2,-,TRBJ2-7,TRBV5-8,CATGPGGRYGQYF,TGTGCCACCGGACCGGGGGGGCGGTACGGGCAGTACTTC
-,-,TRBJ1-1,TRBV29-1,CSVVLARHMNTEAFF,TGCAGCGTTGTTCTGGCAAGACACATGAACACTGAAGCTTTCTTT
-,-,TRBJ2-3,TRBV7-7,CASSFSQADTQYF,TGTGCCAGCAGCTTTTCACAGGCGGATACGCAGTATTTT
TRBD1,-,TRBJ2-1,TRBV18,CASSLHGQGRNEQFF,TGTGCCAGCTCACTACACGGACAGGGTAGAAATGAGCAGTTCTTC
-,once,TRBJ1-2,TRBV10-2,CASSDPQNGYTF,TGCGCCAGCAGTGACCCCCAGAATGGCTACACCTTC
-,-,TRBJ2-1,TRBV3-1/TRBV3-2,CASSPLGREQFF,TGTGCCAGCAGCCCACTGGGGCGTGAGCAGTTCTTC
TRBD1,-,TRBJ2-7,TRBV6-4,CASSPGQGALDEQYF,TGTGCCAGCAGCCCGGGACAGGGGGCCTTAGACGAGCAGTACTTC
-,-,TRBJ1-1,TRBV7-8,CASSLNTGGSEAFF,TGTGCCAGCAGCTTAAATACTGGCGGCTCTGAAGCTTTCTTT
-,-,TRBJ1-3,TRBV19,CASSEGTRVSTIYF,TGTGCCAGTTCAGAGGGGACACGGGTCAGCACCATATATTTT
TRBD2,-,TRBJ2-2,TRBV29-1,CSVQLAGGRTGELFF,TGCAGCGTCCAGCTAGCGGGGGGCCGCACCGGGGAGCTGTTTTTT
-,-,TRBJ1-1,TRBV9,CASSVGYGRAEPNTEAFF,TGTGCCAGCAGCGTAGGGTACGGCAGGGCTGAACCCAACACTGAAGCTTTCTTT
TRBD1,-,TRBJ1-4,TRBV3-1/TRBV3-2,CASSPMDRANNEKLFF,TGTGCCAGCAGCCCGATGGACAGGGCCAATAATGAAAAACTGTTTTTT
-,-,TRBJ1-1,TRBV29-1,CSVADRLNTEAFF,TGCAGCGTTGCTGACAGACTGAACACTGAAGCTTTCTTT
TRBD1,-,TRBJ1-1,TRBV6-6,CASSPRDRGRRNTEAFF,TGTGCCAGCAGTCCCCGGGACAGGGGGCGAAGGAACACTGAAGCTTTCTTT
-,-,TRBJ2-3,TRBV5-1,CASTVSQGQDTQYF,TGCGCCAGCACCGTCTCTCAGGGTCAGGATACGCAGTATTTT
-,-,TRBJ1-1,TRBV6-2/TRBV6-3,CASSYPTTAFF,TGTGCCAGCAGTTACCCGACAACTGCTTTCTTT
-,-,TRBJ2-5,TRBV27,CASSFGGGETQYF,TGTGCCAGCAGTTTTGGCGGTGGTGAGACCCAGTACTTC
-,-,TRBJ1-5,TRBV27,CASSYQGPNQPQHF,TGTGCCAGCAGTTATCAGGGCCCAAATCAGCCCCAGCATTTT
-,few,TRBJ1-1,TRBV19,CASSIGGKVTEAFF,TGTGCCAGTAGTATTGGGGGGAAGGTCACTGAAGCTTTCTTT
-,-,TRBJ2-3,TRBV12-3/TRBV12-4,CASSSSVTQYF,TGTGCCAGCAGTTCTAGTGTTACGCAGTATTTT
TRBD1,few,TRBJ2-1,TRBV30,CAWSRKDRGQDEQFF,TGTGCCTGGAGCCGGAAGGACAGGGGGCAGGATGAGCAGTTCTTC
TRBD1,-,TRBJ1-6,TRBV27,CASSNRDSHSPLHF,TGTGCCAGCAGTAACCGGGACAGCCATTCACCCCTCCACTTT
-,-,TRBJ1-1,TRBV3-1/TRBV3-2,CASSQEGFLFGEAFF,TGTGCCAGCAGCCAAGAGGGCTTCTTATTCGGTGAAGCTTTCTTT
TRBD2,-,TRBJ2-2,TRBV5-4,CASSPGGTDTGELFF,TGTGCCAGCAGCCCCGGGGGGACTGACACCGGGGAGCTGTTTTTT
-,-,TRBJ2-2,TRBV27,CASSAYRVGGELFF,TGTGCCAGCAGCGCGTACAGGGTTGGCGGGGAGCTGTTTTTT
TRBD1,-,TRBJ1-1,TRBV7-3,CASSLGTGTEAFF,TGTGCCAGCAGCCTTGGGACAGGGACTGAAGCTTTCTTT
-,-,TRBJ1-2,TRBV6-1,CASSDSYGYTF,TGTGCCAGCAGTGACAGCTATGGCTACACCTTC
-,-,TRBJ2-1,TRBV5-8,CASSRRASREDEQFF,TGTGCCAGCAGCCGGCGGGCCTCGCGTGAGGATGAGCAGTTCTTC
TRBD1,-,TRBJ1-2,TRBV24-1,CATSSQGSNYGYTF,TGTGCCACCAGTTCACAGGGGTCCAACTATGGCTACACCTTC
-,-,TRBJ1-2,TRBV2,CASSEGLPRILFFTNYGYTF,TGTGCCAGCAGTGAAGGGCTCCCAAGAATCCTGTTTTTTACTAACTATGGCTACACCTTC
-,-,TRBJ1-2,TRBV23-1,CASSLRQLPDPNYGYTF,TGCGCCAGCAGTCTCCGACAGCTACCAGATCCTAACTATGGCTACACCTTC
TRBD1,-,TRBJ1-1,TRBV7-3,CASSPRTGGDVTEAFF,TGTGCCAGCAGCCCGAGGACAGGGGGCGACGTGACTGAAGCTTTCTTT
-,once,TRBJ1-1,TRBV6-5,CASSYIVNTEAFF,TGTGCCAGCAGTTACATCGTGAACACTGAAGCTTTCTTT
-,-,TRBJ2-7,TRBV11-3,CASSLEPGYEQYF,TGTGCCAGCAGCTTAGAACCAGGCTACGAGCAGTACTTC
TRBD1,-,TRBJ2-3,TRBV9,CASSAPPDRGPSLHTDTQYF,TGTGCCAGCAGCGCCCCCCCTGACAGGGGGCCGTCGTTACACACAGATACGCAGTATTTT
TRBD1,few,TRBJ1-4,TRBV5-1,CARTQPGQVNEKLFF,TGCGCCAGAACCCAACCGGGACAGGTTAATGAAAAACTGTTTTTT
TRBD1,-,TRBJ2-2,TRBV29-1,CSVRQGEDTGELFF,TGCAGCGTCAGACAGGGGGAAGACACCGGGGAGCTGTTTTTT
TRBD1,-,TRBJ1-1,TRBV27,CASSPMGQGTEAFF,TGTGCCAGCAGTCCTATGGGACAGGGGACTGAAGCTTTCTTT
-,-,TRBJ1-1,TRBV4-1,CASSQRKLPNTEAFF,TGCGCCAGCAGCCAAAGAAAACTACCGAACACTGAAGCTTTCTTT
-,few,TRBJ1-3,TRBV4-1,CASSQDGQGTGNTIYF,TGCGCCAGCAGCCAAGATGGGCAGGGGACGGGAAACACCATATATTTT
TRBD2,-,TRBJ2-3,TRBV6-5,CASSRSGGWADTQYF,TGTGCCAGCAGTCGTAGCGGGGGGTGGGCAGATACGCAGTATTTT
-,once,TRBJ1-1,TRBV20-1,CSAIREVTFF,TGCAGTGCTATCAGAGAGGTCACTTTCTTT
-,-,TRBJ2-7,TRBV12-5,CASALRLAESYEQYF,TGTGCTAGTGCCCTGAGGTTGGCGGAGTCCTACGAGCAGTACTTC
TRBD1,-,TRBJ1-3,TRBV2,CASNRGQGAGNTIYF,TGTGCCAGCAATCGGGGACAGGGGGCTGGAAACACCATATATTTT
TRBD1,-,TRBJ1-2,TRBV3-1/TRBV3-2,CASSQEYRGVGYTF,TGTGCCAGCAGCCAAGAATACAGGGGCGTCGGCTACACCTTC